This entry features one T cell receptor beta chain sequence. Its antigen is not identified. Repertoires were generated with immunoSEQ multiplex PCR, while TCRdb's copy carries only in-frame clones and drops some. The sample lists fewer than 85,000 clones; roughly 89% were seen once. These data belong to a study of cytomegalovirus exposure and HLA in healthy donors. The germline V gene has CDR1 MDHEN and CDR2 SYDVKM. Trimming cost V 6 bases and J 4 bases; bases outside gene matches: 11. The CDR3 totals 15 residues. Points from the study as a whole: Cytomegalovirus status was reportedly diagnosed by the classifier with high sensitivity and specificity. According to the study, 180 or so TCR beta chains were cytomegalovirus-associated. Most TCR sequences were uncommon, yet certain public TCRs appeared in many donors.

The sequenced material came from PBMCs. The chain has TRBV28 and TRBJ1-2, with TRBD1 matching over 7 bases. This TCR derives from a woman aged 18-29 years in good health and CMV-seropositive. CDR3 nucleotides: TGTGCCAGCAGCTCTCATACCCGGGACAGCTATGGCTACACCTTC. It codes for CASSSHTRDSYGYTF.